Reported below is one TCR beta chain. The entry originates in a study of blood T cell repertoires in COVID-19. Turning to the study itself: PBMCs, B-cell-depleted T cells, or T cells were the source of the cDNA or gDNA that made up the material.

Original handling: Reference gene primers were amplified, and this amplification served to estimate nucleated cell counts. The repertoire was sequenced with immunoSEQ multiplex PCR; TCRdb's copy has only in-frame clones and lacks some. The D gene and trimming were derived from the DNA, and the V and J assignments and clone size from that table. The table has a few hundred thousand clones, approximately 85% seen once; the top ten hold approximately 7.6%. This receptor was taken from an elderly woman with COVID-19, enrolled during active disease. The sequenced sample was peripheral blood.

The CDR3 nucleotides read TGTGCCATCAGTGAGTCGACACAGTCGCCGTTCTTC. This translates into CAISESTQSPFF. J is TRBJ2-1 and V is TRBV10-3; D not resolved. The germline V gene encodes CDR1 ENHRY and CDR2 SYGVKD. Trimming removed 0 bases at V and 15 bases at J, with 12 bases between. This CDR3 contains 12 residues.